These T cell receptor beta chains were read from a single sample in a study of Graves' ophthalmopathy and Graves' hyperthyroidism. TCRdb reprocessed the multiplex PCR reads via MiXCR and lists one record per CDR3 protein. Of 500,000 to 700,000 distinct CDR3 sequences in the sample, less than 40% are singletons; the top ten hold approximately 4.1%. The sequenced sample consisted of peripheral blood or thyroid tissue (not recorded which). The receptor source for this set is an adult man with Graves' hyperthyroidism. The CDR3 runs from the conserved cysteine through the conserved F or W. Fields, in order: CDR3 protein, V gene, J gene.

CAIRQGVQDNTEAFF	TRBV10-3	TRBJ1-1
CASSPGQGAGQPQHF	TRBV19	TRBJ1-5
CATSDWDSPNTGEQYF	TRBV24-1	TRBJ2-7
CASSQEWGLGNSPLHF	TRBV4-1	TRBJ1-6
CSARVRIAGEQYF	TRBV20-1	TRBJ2-7
CASSLRDSRGDQPQHF	TRBV5-1	TRBJ1-5
CASSKRTGAETQYF	TRBV28	TRBJ2-5
CASSPPGSGKETQYF	TRBV9	TRBJ2-5
CASSLKEAGAFSAEAFF	TRBV7-3	TRBJ1-1
CASSLAQQEAQYF	TRBV5-1	TRBJ2-5
CASIGGTGNTGAFF	TRBV2	TRBJ1-1
CSVIIAGEQFF	TRBV29-1	TRBJ2-1
CASSKYEAGTGNEKLFF	TRBV6-1	TRBJ1-4
CASSQGTVNSPLHF	TRBV4-1	TRBJ1-6
CATSAGVGIFSNQPQHF	TRBV24-1	TRBJ1-5
CASSLHGLALMKNCFF	TRBV12-3/TRBV12-4	TRBJ1-4
CASSDRTSSYNEQFF	TRBV10-1	TRBJ2-1
CSAITGSEQYF	TRBV20-1	TRBJ2-7
CATSATTSGSLNEQYF	TRBV24-1	TRBJ2-7
CASSAKASSGANVLTF	TRBV7-3	TRBJ2-6
CASSRGLAGADTQYF	TRBV7-9	TRBJ2-3
CASSFSTGTVSYEQYF	TRBV11-2	TRBJ2-7
CSGTRAGAGSYEQYF	TRBV20-1	TRBJ2-7
CASSYSDGYTF	TRBV6-6	TRBJ1-2
CSVAAGTNYGYTF	TRBV29-1	TRBJ1-2
CASSLLGQGTDTQYF	TRBV5-1	TRBJ2-3
CSASLASNQPQHF	TRBV20-1	TRBJ1-5